The clone carrying this TCR beta chain was seen a single time. Antigen: not known. The record originates from a study of cytomegalovirus exposure and HLA in healthy donors. Across the whole study: Caucasian-associated ancestry cluster membership applied to about four fifths of several hundred genotyped donors. Study results and limitations: In a later analysis, donors in an Asian-associated ancestry cluster reportedly had fewer N-insertions in productive TCRs than the cohort mean. Indistinguishable V segments, including TRBV6-2 and TRBV6-3, were excluded.

60 Vbeta and 13 Jbeta primers were used in PCR. TCRdb's table, derived via immunoSEQ multiplex PCR, lists solely in-frame clones and lacks some. The sample holds under 200,000 clones, 82% seen once. The CDR3 totals 13 residues. Per the germline V gene, CDR1 is MNHEY and CDR2 is SVGAGI. V was trimmed by 2 bases and J by 6 bases, leaving 10 bases between them. The sequenced material came from PBMCs. The source is a woman aged 18-29 years in good health and CMV-seronegative. The chain joins TRBV6-5 to TRBJ1-1, with D uncertain. CDR3 amino acids: CASSYVDGAEAFF. The CDR3 DNA follows: TGTGCCAGCAGTTACGTCGACGGAGCTGAAGCTTTCTTT.